This T cell receptor (beta chain) was profiled in a study of blood T cells in healthy people across ages. Study-wide findings and caveats: TCR beta diversity tracked closely with naive T cell percentage.

Many counts were recorded for this clonotype. The antigen is undetermined. For the second PCR, which ran for 7 to 11 cycles, a sample-barcoded 5' primer and a J-beta primer mix were used. MiXCR was run by TCRdb on the 5' RACE reads, yielding one entry per CDR3 protein. The sample consists of under 1,100,000 distinct CDR3 sequences, under 30% of them appearing once. The CDR3 extends over 14 amino acids. V lost 3 bases to trimming and J lost 5 bases, with 13 bases between them. The germline CDR1 and CDR2 sequences are LGHNA and YSLEER. This same sample was also part of a study on T cells of mothers and their children.

This TCR came from a girl aged 2-15 years in good health. Specimen: blood. The chain links TRBV4-3 to TRBJ1-2; D ambiguous. CDR3 region: CASSQAEGRYGYTF. CDR3 bases: TGCGCCAGCAGCCAGGCAGAAGGGAGGTATGGCTACACCTTC.